These 30 T cell receptor beta chains originate from one sample sequenced in a study of Graves' ophthalmopathy and Graves' hyperthyroidism. The study amplified TCR beta CDR3 regions using RNA transcripts. Second-round multiplex PCR came after first-round RT-PCR with HTBI primers. TCRdb called the multiplex PCR reads again in MiXCR, with one record for every CDR3 protein. The table records 560,000 or so distinct CDR3 sequences, less than 40% of them present only once. Sample: peripheral blood or thyroid tissue (not recorded which). The receptors were gathered from an adult man with Graves' hyperthyroidism.

This clonotype came up many times. This sequence joins TRBV29-1 and TRBJ2-5; weak D call: TRBD2 (7 bases). Trimming left V 5 bases short and J 4 bases short, with 11 bases between. Germline V gives CDR1 SQVTM, CDR2 ANQGSEA. This CDR3 comprises 12 residues. The CDR3 loop is CSVFGGAETQYF. In nucleotides, the CDR3 is TGCAGCGTTTTTGGGGGGGCAGAGACCCAGTACTTC.

This clonotype has a count of ten or more. This chain links TRBV19 with TRBJ1-1, with no clear D. V was shortened by 1 base and J by 8 bases, with 11 bases between the two germline ends. Germline CDR1 is LNHDA and CDR2 is SQIVND (reference sequence). This CDR3 is 13 amino acids long. CDR3 loop: CASSIVLFTEAFF. The CDR3 nucleotides are TGTGCCAGTAGTATAGTTTTATTCACAGAAGCTTTCTTT.

At least ten counts were recorded for this clonotype. The chain uses TRBV25-1 and TRBJ2-3; weak D call: TRBD1 (5 bases). The CDR3 spans 16 residues. V lost 6 bases, J lost 2 bases, and 18 bases lay in between. Germline CDR1 is MGHDK and CDR2 is SYGVNS. CDR3 loop: CASSPRGRAATDTQYF. In nucleotides, the CDR3 is TGTGCCAGCAGCCCACGAGGCAGGGCGGCCACAGATACGCAGTATTTT.

A note on this clonotype: Being one base from a much bigger clone, this may be a read error. The rearrangement uses TRBV9 and TRBJ2-5; 8 positions match TRBD2. CDR1 is SGDLS, CDR2 YYNGEE, per germline. There are 16 residues in the CDR3. V shed 0 bases and J 5 bases; nucleotides not matched to a gene: 9. This CDR3 reads CASSVGAAGAVETQYF. CDR3 DNA sequence: TGTGCCAGCAGCGTAGGTGCAGCGGGAGCGGTGGAGACCCAGTACTTC. The whole variable domain, filled in from reference TRBV9 and TRBJ2-5, reads DSGVTQTPKHLITATGQRVTLRCSPRSGDLSVYWYQQSLDQGLQFLIQYYNGEERAKGNILERFSAQQFPDLHSELNLSSLELGDSALYFCASSVGAAGAVETQYFGPGTRLLVL.

In this sample, this clonotype turned up many times. The chain joins TRBV6-5 to TRBJ2-5; D gene unclear. The germline gives CDR1 MNHEY, CDR2 SVGAGI. CDR3 length: 17 residues. Trimming stripped 2 bases from V and 1 base from J, with 17 bases between. CDR3 region: CASSYRGYRLTQETQYF. CDR3 bases: TGTGCCAGCAGTTACCGTGGCTACCGTTTAACCCAAGAGACCCAGTACTTC.

The table lists this clonotype with many counts. V usage is TRBV2 and J usage is TRBJ2-2; D gene uncertain. V was clipped by 4 bases and J by 2 bases, with 14 bases between them. The CDR3 spans 16 residues. The germline CDR1 and CDR2 sequences are SNHLY and FYNNEI. The CDR3 sequence: CASSGRGPVNTGELFF. The CDR3 DNA is TGTGCCAGCAGTGGTCGAGGCCCCGTAAACACCGGGGAGCTGTTTTTT.

The chain uses TRBV29-1 and TRBJ2-7, with D perhaps TRBD2 (6 bases). V was pared by 1 base and J by 2 bases, with 9 bases between. Germline CDR1 reads SQVTM; CDR2 reads ANQGSEA. The CDR3 has 13 residues. CDR3 loop: CSVEGEAPYEQYF. CDR3 DNA sequence: TGCAGCGTTGAAGGGGAGGCCCCCTACGAGCAGTACTTC.

This clonotype was recorded many times. This chain uses TRBV6-1 with TRBJ1-2; no definite D call. This CDR3 is 11 amino acids long. CDR1 is MNHNS and CDR2 is SASEGT in the germline V gene. The ends were cut back, 6 bases at V and 5 bases at J, with 7 bases in the middle. CDR3 sequence (DNA): TGTGCCAGCAGAGACGGGTATGGCTACACCTTC. Its translation: CASRDGYGYTF.

This clonotype appeared many times. The rearrangement uses TRBV28 and TRBJ1-1; D is unclear. Per germline, CDR1 MDHEN and CDR2 SYDVKM. CDR3 size: 12 residues. The V and J ends lost 6 bases and 1 base respectively, with 6 bases between them. CDR3 DNA sequence: TGTGCCAGCAGCGTCAAGAACACTGAAGCTTTCTTT. Its protein product is CASSVKNTEAFF.

J is TRBJ1-1 and V is TRBV19; maybe TRBD1 (5 bases). Per germline, CDR1 LNHDA and CDR2 SQIVND (reference sequence). The ends were cut back, 5 bases at V and 3 bases at J, with 13 bases in the middle. The CDR3 contains 14 residues. CDR3 loop: CASSDQGGYTEAFF. CDR3 DNA: TGTGCCAGTAGTGACCAGGGTGGATACACTGAAGCTTTCTTT.

V is TRBV7-8 and J is TRBJ2-5; D may be TRBD1 (6 bases). Per the germline V gene, CDR1 is SGHVS and CDR2 is FQNEAQ. The V gene lost 1 base and the J gene lost 3 bases, with 12 bases spanning the gap. There are 15 residues in the CDR3. CDR3 region: CASSLGRAGEETQYF. CDR3 nucleotide sequence: TGTGCCAGCAGCTTAGGCCGAGCAGGGGAAGAGACCCAGTACTTC. Full variable domain (missing parts from reference TRBV7-8 and TRBJ2-5): GAGVSQSPRYKVAKRGQDVALRCDPISGHVSLFWYQQALGQGPEFLTYFQNEAQLDKSGLPSDRFFAERPEGSVSTLKIQRTQQEDSAVYLCASSLGRAGEETQYFGPGTRLLVL.

On this clonotype itself: Being one base from a much bigger clone, this may be a read error. The chain uses TRBV7-9 and TRBJ2-5; D may be TRBD1 or TRBD2 (5 bases each). CDR3 length: 12 residues. Per germline, CDR1 SEHNR and CDR2 FQNEAQ (reference sequence). The ends were cut back, 5 bases at V and 5 bases at J, with 9 bases in the middle. The CDR3 DNA follows: TGTGCCAGCAGCCACGGGGCTGAGACCCAGTACTTC. Translated, it gives CASSHGAETQYF.

This clonotype was seen ten or more times. The rearrangement uses TRBV5-1 and TRBJ1-2; D possibly corresponds to TRBD1 (5 bases). The CDR3 loop spans 15 amino acids. Trimming took off 2 bases at V and 4 bases at J, with 15 bases between the two ends. The germline V gene encodes CDR1 SGHRS and CDR2 YFSETQ. CDR3: CASSFTGDVRYGYTF. The CDR3 DNA is TGCGCCAGCAGCTTCACTGGGGACGTTCGCTATGGCTACACCTTC. Full variable domain (rest looked up from reference TRBV5-1 and TRBJ1-2): KAGVTQTPRYLIKTRGQQVTLSCSPISGHRSVSWYQQTPGQGLQFLFEYFSETQRNKGNFPGRFSGRQFSNSRSEMNVSTLELGDSALYLCASSFTGDVRYGYTFGSGTRLTVV.

This clonotype was counted at least ten times. The chain links TRBV5-1 to TRBJ1-3; D is unresolved. The length of the CDR3 is 15 residues. Germline assignment: CDR1 SGHRS and CDR2 YFSETQ. V gave up 4 bases and J gave up 0 bases, with 11 bases separating them. The CDR3 coding sequence is TGCGCCAGCAGCGAGACTCTCCACTCTGGAAACACCATATATTTT. Its translation: CASSETLHSGNTIYF.

This clonotype was seen only a few times. The chain has TRBV7-9 and TRBJ2-2, with a possible D match to TRBD2 (6 bases). V was shortened by 5 bases and J by 7 bases, with 11 bases between the two germline ends. The CDR3 length is 13 residues. In germline, CDR1 is SEHNR, CDR2 FQNEAQ (reference sequence). DNA of the CDR3: TGTGCCAGCAGCCCGCGGGGCGTCGGGGAGCTGTTTTTT. Translation gives CASSPRGVGELFF.

This clonotype was counted only a few times. The chain employs TRBV11-2 and TRBJ2-5; TRBD2 matches 7 bases. The CDR3 contains 17 residues. Trimming took 1 base from V and 5 from J; bases not matched to a gene: 13. Germline V gives CDR1 SGHAT, CDR2 FQNNGV. The CDR3 coding sequence is TGTGCCAGCAGCTTAGTTGAGGGCAGCGGGGAGCGGGAGACCCAGTACTTC. It yields the protein CASSLVEGSGERETQYF. The whole variable domain, remainder taken from reference TRBV11-2 and TRBJ2-5, is EAGVAQSPRYKIIEKRQSVAFWCNPISGHATLYWYQQILGQGPKLLIQFQNNGVVDDSQLPKDRFSAERLKGVDSTLKIQPAKLEDSAVYLCASSLVEGSGERETQYFGPGTRLLVL.

This clonotype was seen repeatedly, ten times or more. The chain recombines TRBV2 with TRBJ1-5; no definite D call. Trimming took off 6 bases at V and 6 bases at J, with 12 bases between the two ends. The germline V gene encodes CDR1 SNHLY and CDR2 FYNNEI. The CDR3 runs 13 residues. The chain's CDR3 is CASSAPGGQPQHF. CDR3 coding DNA: TGTGCCAGCAGCGCGCCGGGCGGTCAGCCCCAGCATTTT.

This clonotype was seen many times. Since the CDR3 does not end with the conserved phenylalanine or tryptophan, this likely comes from a read error. No DNA is shown, since the ends of the CDR3 on it are uncertain; the CDR3 is the one TCRdb lists. V gene TRBV28 combines with J gene TRBJ1-2; the table's D call of TRBD1 was not tested on the DNA. Germline values: CDR1 MDHEN, CDR2 SYDVKM. Inclusive of both ends, the CDR3 amounts to 11 amino acids. CDR3 sequence: CASSRTGQQEL.

At least ten counts were recorded for this clonotype. The chain links TRBV11-2 to TRBJ1-6; D is ambiguous. V was pared by 1 base and J by 9 bases, with 16 bases between. The germline V gene has CDR1 SGHAT and CDR2 FQNNGV. The CDR3 runs to 16 residues. DNA of the CDR3: TGTGCCAGCAGCTTAGTTTGGGGATTCTTAGGTTCACCCCTCCACTTT. Translating gives CASSLVWGFLGSPLHF.

This clonotype was observed many times. V and J are TRBV5-1 and TRBJ1-2, with a weak D call TRBD1 (5 bases). The V gene lost 5 bases and the J gene lost 4 bases, with 15 bases spanning the gap. The CDR3 consists of 14 residues. The germline V gene has CDR1 SGHRS and CDR2 YFSETQ. CDR3 sequence reads: CASSRDVAVYGYTF. DNA for the CDR3: TGCGCCAGCAGTAGGGACGTAGCGGTCTATGGCTACACCTTC.

This clonotype appeared many times. The chain couples TRBV29-1 to TRBJ2-7, with no clear D. Trimming stripped 6 bases from V and 2 bases from J, with 11 bases between. The CDR3 totals 12 residues. Germline V gives CDR1 SQVTM, CDR2 ANQGSEA. CDR3 region: CSVATSAYEQYF. The CDR3 DNA sequence: TGCAGCGTCGCAACAAGCGCCTACGAGCAGTACTTC.

V gene TRBV5-1 combines with J gene TRBJ2-1, with TRBD1 identical over 8 bases. This CDR3 comprises 14 residues. Germline loops: CDR1 SGHRS, CDR2 YFSETQ. V lost 2 bases, J lost 10 bases, and 8 bases stayed unmatched. The CDR3: CASSFGQGAREQFF. CDR3 DNA sequence: TGCGCCAGCAGCTTCGGGCAGGGGGCGCGGGAGCAGTTCTTC.

Turning to this clonotype: One end of the junction varies from germline; a read error may be responsible. This sequence joins TRBV11-1 and TRBJ2-7; 11 nucleotides match TRBD1. The assigned J gene may be wrong: the sequence end matches TRBJ2-1 better. The CDR3 consists of 15 residues. Germline V gene data show CDR1 as SGHAT and CDR2 as FQDESV (reference sequence). As DNA, the CDR3 is TGTGCCAGCAGCGAACGGACAGGGGGCTACAATGTGCAGTTCTTC. Translation gives CASSERTGGYNVQFF.

This clonotype was seen ten or more times. The chain is built from TRBV19 and TRBJ1-2; possible D gene TRBD1, 5 bases. This CDR3 has 14 amino acids. The germline V gene encodes CDR1 LNHDA and CDR2 SQIVND (reference sequence). The ends were cut back, 11 bases at V and 0 bases at J, with 16 bases in the middle. Written as DNA, the CDR3 is TGTGCCTCCCACCTGCAGGGCGCTAACTATGGCTACACCTTC. It encodes CASHLQGANYGYTF.

The CDR3 reads CSARVGQRVFGYTF. The CDR3 DNA reads as TGCAGTGCTAGGGTTGGACAGAGAGTGTTTGGCTACACCTTC. The V gene is TRBV20-1, the J gene TRBJ1-2; possible D gene TRBD1, 6 bases. V was shortened by 3 bases and J by 7 bases, with 18 bases between the two germline ends. From germline, CDR1 is DFQATT and CDR2 SNEGSKA (reference sequence). The length of the CDR3 is 14 residues.

The chain uses TRBV20-1 and TRBJ2-1; 10 bases match TRBD1. Germline CDR1 DFQATT, CDR2 SNEGSKA (reference sequence). Trimming at V came to 5 bases and at J to 6 bases, leaving 7 bases not matched to a gene. The CDR3 length is 14 residues. The chain's CDR3 is CSAVDRGPLNEQFF. The CDR3, as DNA: TGCAGTGCTGTAGACAGGGGGCCCCTCAATGAGCAGTTCTTC.

This clonotype was detected ten times or more. The V and J genes are TRBV7-6 and TRBJ2-7; possible D gene TRBD1, 5 bases. Germline V gene sequence: CDR1 SGHVS, CDR2 FNYEAQ. The CDR3 extends over 20 amino acids. V was cut by 0 bases and J by 0 bases, with 24 bases left in between. For the CDR3, the DNA is TGTGCCAGCAGCTTAGCTCCTTCCTTCAGGGCGAAACCTACCTCCTACGAGCAGTACTTC. It yields the protein CASSLAPSFRAKPTSYEQYF.

This clonotype was picked up one time. This chain links TRBV7-9 with TRBJ2-1, with 8 bases aligning to TRBD2. This CDR3 comprises 18 residues. The V gene's germline CDR1 is SEHNR and CDR2 FQNEAQ (reference sequence). The trim removed 0 bases at V and 10 bases at J, leaving 17 bases unmatched. The CDR3 loop is CASSLASRGESRGIEQFF. CDR3 in DNA: TGTGCCAGCAGCTTAGCCTCGCGGGGGGAGTCGCGGGGAATAGAGCAGTTCTTC.

The chain employs TRBV29-1 and TRBJ1-2; D is unclear. The assigned J gene may be wrong: the sequence end matches TRBJ2-1 better. Germline lookup yields CDR1 SQVTM and CDR2 ANQGSEA. This CDR3 is built from 14 residues. For the CDR3, the DNA is TGCAGCGTGGACGCACGGAACTCCTACAATGAGCAGTTCTTC. Residues: CSVDARNSYNEQFF.

At least ten counts were recorded for this clonotype. This sequence joins TRBV7-9 and TRBJ1-5; D unclear. The V gene's germline CDR1 is SEHNR and CDR2 FQNEAQ (reference sequence). This CDR3 spans 12 amino acids. Trimming cost V 5 bases and J 4 bases, with 6 bases left between them. The CDR3 DNA sequence: TGTGCCAGCAGCACCACAAATCAGCCCCAGCATTTT. Translation: CASSTTNQPQHF.